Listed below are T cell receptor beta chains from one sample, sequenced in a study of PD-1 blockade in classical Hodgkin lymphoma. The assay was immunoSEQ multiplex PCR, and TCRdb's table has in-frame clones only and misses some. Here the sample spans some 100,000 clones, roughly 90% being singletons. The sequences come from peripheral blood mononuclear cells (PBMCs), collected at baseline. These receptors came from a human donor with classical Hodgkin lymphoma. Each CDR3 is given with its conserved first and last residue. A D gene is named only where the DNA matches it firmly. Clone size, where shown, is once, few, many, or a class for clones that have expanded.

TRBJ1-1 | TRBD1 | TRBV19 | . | TGTGCCAGTAGTACCAGGGGGCTTGGTGAAGCTTTCTTT | CASSTRGLGEAFF
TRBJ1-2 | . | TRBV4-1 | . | TGCGCCAGCAGCCAATACAGCTATGGCTACACCTTC | CASSQYSYGYTF
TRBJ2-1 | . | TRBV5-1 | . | TGCGCCAGCAGCTCCTACAGGGTAGGAGAGCAGTTCTTC | CASSSYRVGEQFF
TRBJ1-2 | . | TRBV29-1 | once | TGCAGCGTTGAAGATCTGGCCCTATCTAACTATGGCTACACCTTC | CSVEDLALSNYGYTF
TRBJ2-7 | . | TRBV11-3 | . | TGTGCCAGCAGCTTGACAGATGTGAACGAGCAGTACTTC | CASSLTDVNEQYF
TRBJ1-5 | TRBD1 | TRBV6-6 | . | TGTGCCAGCCACCAGGGACAGGCCTTCGGGCAGCCCCAGCATTTT | CASHQGQAFGQPQHF
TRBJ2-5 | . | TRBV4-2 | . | TGTGCCAGCAGCCAAGAAAGAGCGGCCTTCCAAGAGACCCAGTACTTC | CASSQERAAFQETQYF
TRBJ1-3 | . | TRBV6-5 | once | TGTGCCAGCAGTTACTCTGGGGTCGACTCAAACACCATATATTTT | CASSYSGVDSNTIYF
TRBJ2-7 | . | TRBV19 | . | TGTGCCAGTAGTGACCCCTGGAGGGGCCCCTACGAGCAGTACTTC | CASSDPWRGPYEQYF
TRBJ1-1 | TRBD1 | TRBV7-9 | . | TGTGCCAGCAGCTCCTATCCGGGACAGGGGATCCCTGAAGCTTTCTTT | CASSSYPGQGIPEAFF